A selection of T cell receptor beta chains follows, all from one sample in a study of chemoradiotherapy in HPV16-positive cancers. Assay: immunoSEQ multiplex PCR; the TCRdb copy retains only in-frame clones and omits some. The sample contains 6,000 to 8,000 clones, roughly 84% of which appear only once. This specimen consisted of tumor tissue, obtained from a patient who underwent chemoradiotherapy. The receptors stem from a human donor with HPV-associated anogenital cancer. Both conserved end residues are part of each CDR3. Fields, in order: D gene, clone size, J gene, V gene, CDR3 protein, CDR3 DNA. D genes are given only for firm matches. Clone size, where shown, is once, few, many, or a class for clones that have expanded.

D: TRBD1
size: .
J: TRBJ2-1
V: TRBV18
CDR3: CASSSGGALSNEQFF
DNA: TGTGCCAGCTCATCAGGGGGCGCGCTTAGCAATGAGCAGTTCTTC

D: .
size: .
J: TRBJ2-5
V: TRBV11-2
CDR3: CASSHGAAQETQYF
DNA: TGTGCCAGCAGCCACGGGGCAGCTCAAGAGACCCAGTACTTC

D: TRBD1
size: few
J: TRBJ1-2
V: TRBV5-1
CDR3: CASSFDRVGYTF
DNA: TGCGCCAGCAGCTTCGACAGGGTTGGCTACACCTTC

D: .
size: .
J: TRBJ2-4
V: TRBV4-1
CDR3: CASSQHPFSGAAKNIQYF
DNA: TGCGCCAGCAGCCAACACCCATTTTCTGGGGCGGCCAAAAACATTCAGTACTTC

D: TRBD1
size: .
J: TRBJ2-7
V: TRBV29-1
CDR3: CSAGDRGASYEQYF
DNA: TGCAGCGCAGGGGACAGGGGGGCGTCCTACGAGCAGTACTTC

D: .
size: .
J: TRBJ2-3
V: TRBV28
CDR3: CASSLGLDYTDTQYF
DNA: TGTGCCAGCAGCTTAGGATTGGATTACACAGATACGCAGTATTTT

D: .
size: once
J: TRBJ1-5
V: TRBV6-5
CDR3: CASSTSSPYQPQHF
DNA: TGTGCCAGCAGTACCTCAAGTCCCTATCAGCCCCAGCATTTT

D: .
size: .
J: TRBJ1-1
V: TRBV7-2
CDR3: CASSLVSNSMNTEAFF
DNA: TGTGCCAGCAGCTTAGTTAGTAACTCCATGAACACTGAAGCTTTCTTT

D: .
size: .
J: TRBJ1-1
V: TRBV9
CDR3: CASSMRQTNTEAFF
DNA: TGTGCCAGCAGCATGCGACAGACGAACACTGAAGCTTTCTTT

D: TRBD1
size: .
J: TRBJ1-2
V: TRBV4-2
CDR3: CASSFEGDRPKRGYTF
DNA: TGTGCCAGCAGCTTCGAGGGGGACAGGCCCAAGAGGGGCTACACCTTC

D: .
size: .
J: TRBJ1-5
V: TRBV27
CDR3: CASRSFGPGDQPQHF
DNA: TGTGCCAGCCGATCCTTCGGGCCCGGCGATCAGCCCCAGCATTTT

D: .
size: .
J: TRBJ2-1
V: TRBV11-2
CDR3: CASSLEGGDEQFF
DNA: TGTGCCAGCAGCTTAGAAGGGGGAGATGAGCAGTTCTTC

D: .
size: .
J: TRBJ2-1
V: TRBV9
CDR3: CASSVRWERNEQFF
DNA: TGTGCCAGCAGCGTCAGGTGGGAGCGGAATGAGCAGTTCTTC

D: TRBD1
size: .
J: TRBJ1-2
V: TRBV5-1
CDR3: CASRQGQGVSYGYTF
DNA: TGCGCCAGCAGACAGGGACAGGGGGTTTCCTATGGCTACACCTTC

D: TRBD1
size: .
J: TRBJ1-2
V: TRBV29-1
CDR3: CSVEDPMDRGGYGYTF
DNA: TGCAGCGTTGAAGATCCGATGGACAGGGGTGGTTATGGCTACACCTTC

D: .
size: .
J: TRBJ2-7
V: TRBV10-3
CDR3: CAIRGRSYEQYF
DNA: TGTGCCATCAGAGGGAGATCCTACGAGCAGTACTTC

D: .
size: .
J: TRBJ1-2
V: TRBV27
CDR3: CASSLTQNLRDGYGYTF
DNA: TGTGCCAGCAGTTTAACCCAAAACCTCCGGGACGGGTATGGCTACACCTTC

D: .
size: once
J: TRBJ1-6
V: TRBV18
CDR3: CASSPQGESSYNSPLHF
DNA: TGTGCCAGCTCACCTCAGGGAGAGAGCTCCTATAATTCACCCCTCCACTTT

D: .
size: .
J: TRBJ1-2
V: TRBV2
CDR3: CASSEGTVNYGYTF
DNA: TGTGCCAGCAGTGAAGGGACGGTCAACTATGGCTACACCTTC

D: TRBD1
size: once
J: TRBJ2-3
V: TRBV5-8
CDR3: CASSLGRNGQGPSTDTQYF
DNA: TGTGCCAGCAGCTTGGGCCGAAATGGACAGGGGCCTAGCACAGATACGCAGTATTTT

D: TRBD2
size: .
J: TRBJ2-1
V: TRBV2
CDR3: CASSSPGTSGRALGNEQFF
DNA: TGTGCCAGCAGTTCCCCCGGGACTAGCGGGAGGGCCCTCGGAAATGAGCAGTTCTTC

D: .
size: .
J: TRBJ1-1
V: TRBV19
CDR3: CASRRREGNTEAFF
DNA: TGTGCCAGTAGAAGAAGGGAAGGGAACACTGAAGCTTTCTTT

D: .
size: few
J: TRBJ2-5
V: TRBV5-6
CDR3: CASSLTRLLQETQYF
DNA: TGTGCCAGCAGCTTGACCCGACTCCTTCAAGAGACCCAGTACTTC

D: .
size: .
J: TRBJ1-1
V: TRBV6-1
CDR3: CASSEKGRDPTEAFF
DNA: TGTGCCAGCAGTGAAAAGGGCAGGGACCCCACTGAAGCTTTCTTT